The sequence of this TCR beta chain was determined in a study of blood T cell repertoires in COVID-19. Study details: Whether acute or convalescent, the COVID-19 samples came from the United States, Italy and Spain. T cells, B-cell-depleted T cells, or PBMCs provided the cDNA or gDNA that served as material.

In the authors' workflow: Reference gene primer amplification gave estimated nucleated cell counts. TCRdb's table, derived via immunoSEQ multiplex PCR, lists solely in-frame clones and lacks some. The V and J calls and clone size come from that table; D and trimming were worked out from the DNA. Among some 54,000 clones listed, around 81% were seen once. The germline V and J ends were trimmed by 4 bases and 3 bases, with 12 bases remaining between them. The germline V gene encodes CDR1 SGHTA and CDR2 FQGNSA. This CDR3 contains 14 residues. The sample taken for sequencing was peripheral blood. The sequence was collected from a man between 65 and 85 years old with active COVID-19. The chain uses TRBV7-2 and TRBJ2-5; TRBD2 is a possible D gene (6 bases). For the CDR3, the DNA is TGTGCCAGCAGCTCCAGGAGGGGAGAAGAGACCCAGTACTTC. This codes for CASSSRRGEETQYF.